Below, 12 T cell receptor beta chains from the same sample are listed, as sequenced in a study of blood T cells in healthy people across ages. Alongside a J-beta primer mix, a sample-barcoded 5' primer served in a second PCR lasting about 7 to 11 cycles. One entry per CDR3 protein, called by TCRdb with MiXCR from the 5' RACE reads. The repertoire holds about 540,000 distinct CDR3 sequences, with about 24% as singletons. These same data were also listed under a study on T cells of mothers and their children.

The material sequenced was blood. These receptors originate from a boy aged 5-17 years in good health.

J is TRBJ2-7 and V is TRBV5-1; 8 bases line up with TRBD1. The CDR3 spans 18 residues. Germline CDR1 SGHRS, CDR2 YFSETQ. The J segment lost 2 bases and the V segment lost 1 base, leaving 14 bases of the junction unmatched. CDR3 amino acids: CASSLRPWGQDFPYEQYF. The DNA of the CDR3 is TGCGCCAGCAGCTTGAGGCCCTGGGGACAGGACTTTCCCTACGAGCAGTACTTC.

With regard to this clonotype: Germline is not matched at one junction end, which may reflect a read error. This chain links TRBV9 with TRBJ2-2; D unclear. The CDR3 totals 12 residues. The germline V gene encodes CDR1 SGDLS and CDR2 YYNGEE. CDR3 residues: CASSVNAGELFF. CDR3 in DNA: TGTGCCAGCAGCGTGAACGCCGGGGAGCTGTTTTTT.

The chain employs TRBV20-1 and TRBJ2-3; 7 bases align to TRBD2. The CDR3 runs to 18 residues. The germline gives CDR1 DFQATT, CDR2 SNEGSKA (reference sequence). Germline trimming cut 2 bases from V and 0 bases from J; bases unmatched to any gene: 14. CDR3 in amino acids: CSARRRLAATISTDTQYF. CDR3 DNA sequence: TGCAGTGCTAGAAGGAGGCTAGCGGCCACCATTAGCACAGATACGCAGTATTTT.

This clonotype showed up just a few times. V gene TRBV6-2 or TRBV6-3 combines with J gene TRBJ2-5; D might be TRBD1 or TRBD2, each matching 5 bases. With 4 bases removed from V and 5 bases from J, the gap between germline ends came to 20 bases. Germline CDR1 reads MNHEY; CDR2 reads SVGEGT. This CDR3 comprises 16 residues. Here the CDR3 reads CASSSLVGRRGETQYF. The CDR3, as DNA: TGTGCCAGCAGTTCCTTAGTGGGGCGGCGAGGGGAGACCCAGTACTTC.

The chain is built from TRBV3-1 and TRBJ1-4; TRBD1 is a possible D gene (6 bases). The germline V gene encodes CDR1 LGHDT and CDR2 YNNKEL (reference sequence). The CDR3 loop spans 13 amino acids. V lost 5 bases to trimming and J lost 7 bases, with 11 bases between them. CDR3 nucleotide sequence: TGTGCCAGCAGCACAACAGGGAGTGAAAAACTGTTTTTT. As protein: CASSTTGSEKLFF.

This clonotype was observed many times. The chain employs TRBV7-2 and TRBJ2-7; D is possibly TRBD1 or TRBD2 (5 bases each). CDR1 is SGHTA and CDR2 is FQGNSA in the germline V gene. V lost 4 bases and J lost 5, with 15 bases in between. The CDR3 has 14 residues. The CDR3 nucleotides are TGTGCCAGCAGCTCTGAGGGGCGTTGGGACGAGCAGTACTTC. Translating it yields CASSSEGRWDEQYF.

As for this clonotype: Germline and junction disagree at one end, which may indicate a read error. The rearrangement joins TRBV7-2 to TRBJ1-2; D call uncertain. Germline CDR1 SGHTA, CDR2 FQGNSA. This CDR3 region has 13 residues. The CDR3, as DNA: TGTGCCAGCAGCTTTCCATCTTACTATGGCCACACCTTC. Protein sequence: CASSFPSYYGHTF. Using reference TRBV7-2 and TRBJ1-2 for the parts outside the CDR3, the full variable domain is GAGVSQSPSNKVTEKGKDVELRCDPISGHTALYWYRQSLGQGLEFLIYFQGNSAPDKSGLPSDRFSAERTGGSVSTLTIQRTQQEDSAVYLCASSFPSYYGHTFGSGTRLTVV.

The chain combines TRBV4-3 with TRBJ2-1, with D unresolved. Trimming shortened V by 0 bases and J by 2 bases, and 14 bases separated the two germline ends. This CDR3 is 17 amino acids long. Per germline, CDR1 LGHNA and CDR2 YSLEER. The CDR3, as DNA: TGCGCCAGCAGCCAAGATAGGGCAGTTGAACCCTACAATGAGCAGTTCTTC. Translating gives CASSQDRAVEPYNEQFF.

The genes are TRBV27 and TRBJ2-6; D is undetermined. Germline V CDR1 and CDR2: MNHEY, SMNVEV (reference sequence). The CDR3 covers 15 residues. Trimming took off 2 bases at V and 0 bases at J, with 5 bases between the two ends. In DNA, the CDR3 is TGTGCCAGCAGTTTAACCAGCTCTGGGGCCAACGTCCTGACTTTC. It encodes CASSLTSSGANVLTF.

This clonotype was recorded many times. The chain is built from TRBV28 and TRBJ2-7; TRBD2 aligns across 10 bases. V was pared by 6 bases and J by 4 bases, with 9 bases of the junction left unmatched. From germline, CDR1 is MDHEN and CDR2 SYDVKM. There are 15 residues in the CDR3. CDR3 sequence (DNA): TGTGCCAGCAGGCCTGAGGTAGCGGGGGGATACGAGCAGTACTTC. Translating gives CASRPEVAGGYEQYF.

This clonotype turned up a few times. The chain joins TRBV20-1 to TRBJ2-5, with D maybe TRBD2 (6 bases). The germline gives CDR1 DFQATT, CDR2 SNEGSKA (reference sequence). Trimming cost V 5 bases and J 5 bases, with 12 bases left between them. This CDR3 is 12 amino acids long. Here the CDR3 DNA reads TGCAGTGCTTCGACTAGAGGGGAGACCCAGTACTTC. Translation: CSASTRGETQYF.

This clonotype occurred a few times. The chain employs TRBV6-2 or TRBV6-3 and TRBJ2-2, with no clear D. Trimming left V 0 bases short and J 4 bases short, with 3 bases between. The CDR3 contains 13 residues. CDR1 MNHEY and CDR2 SVGEGT come from the germline V gene. The CDR3 DNA reads TGTGCCAGCAGTTACTCGTCCACCGGGGAGCTGTTTTTT. The encoded protein is CASSYSSTGELFF.